A single sample is the source of the 10 T cell receptor beta chains below, sequenced in a study of beta chain features in type 1 diabetes. Sequenced material consisted of expressed TCRB transcripts (all of the isolated RNA was reverse transcribed). The protocol was immunoSEQ multiplex PCR, while the TCRdb copy is restricted to in-frame clones and leaves out a portion. Of 140,000 to 150,000 clones in the sample, about 50% were seen once. What was sequenced was Tregs from blood. These receptors originate from a man aged 18-30 years in good health.

This clone has only a few counts. The V gene is TRBV30, the J gene TRBJ2-7, with TRBD1 matching over 7 bases. The CDR3 loop spans 13 amino acids. In germline, CDR1 is GTSNPN, CDR2 SVGIG (reference sequence). Losses at the gene ends were 4 bases for V and 5 bases for J; bases not matched to a gene: 8. The CDR3 region has the DNA TGTGCCTGGACCACCAAGACAGGGAACGAGCAGTACTTC. Protein: CAWTTKTGNEQYF.

The chain links TRBV30 to TRBJ2-7; TRBD1 aligns across 8 bases. The CDR3 extends over 12 amino acids. Germline lookup yields CDR1 GTSNPN and CDR2 SVGIG (reference sequence). The CDR3 sequence: CEDTGGGYEQYF. The CDR3 DNA sequence: TGTGAGGACACAGGGGGTGGTTACGAGCAGTACTTC.

The V call is TRBV28, the J call TRBJ2-7; 8 nucleotides match TRBD1. Germline CDR1 reads MDHEN; CDR2 reads SYDVKM. After removal of 5 bases from V and 4 bases from J, the junction contained 10 bases not matched to a gene. The CDR3 sequence is 15 residues long. CDR3 in DNA: TGTGCCAGCAGTCCGGAACGACAGGGGAGTTACGAGCAGTACTTC. Residues: CASSPERQGSYEQYF.

This clone was observed a handful of times. This rearrangement joins TRBV6-6 to TRBJ1-2; 7 nucleotides line up with TRBD1. Germline trimming cut 4 bases from V and 2 bases from J; bases unmatched to any gene: 10. CDR1 and CDR2 (germline): MNHNY, SVGAGI (reference sequence). The CDR3 spans 16 residues. The CDR3 reads CASSSSEDRTNYGYTF. DNA for the CDR3: TGTGCCAGCAGTTCTTCTGAGGACAGGACAAACTATGGCTACACCTTC.

The J gene is TRBJ2-3, the V gene TRBV11-1, with D perhaps TRBD1 (7 bases). There are 17 residues in the CDR3. V gave up 5 bases and J gave up 0 bases, with 18 bases separating them. Per the germline V gene, CDR1 is SGHAT and CDR2 is FQDESV (reference sequence). Written as DNA, the CDR3 is TGTGCCAGCAGCCCAGGGGGGCAATTTCCTAGCACAGATACGCAGTATTTT. Translated: CASSPGGQFPSTDTQYF.

J is TRBJ2-1 and V is TRBV7-3; 10 bases are a match to TRBD2. The CDR3 length is 15 residues. V gave up 5 bases and J gave up 2 bases; unmatched junction bases: 3. The V gene's germline CDR1 is SGHTA and CDR2 FQGTGA. The DNA of the CDR3 is TGTGCCAGCAGCGCAGCGGGGGGGCCCTACAATGAGCAGTTCTTC. This sequence encodes CASSAAGGPYNEQFF.

The chain has TRBV4-1 and TRBJ2-3; D call uncertain. Between the trimmed V and J ends, which lost 4 bases and 3 bases, there was a span of 14 bases. Per germline, CDR1 MGHRA and CDR2 YSYEKL. CDR3 length equals 15 residues. DNA for the CDR3: TGCGCCAGCAGCCTATATCAACGCCAGACAGATACGCAGTATTTT. Protein product: CASSLYQRQTDTQYF.

This clone was seen once. The J gene is TRBJ1-5, the V gene TRBV28, with TRBD1 matching over 9 bases. This CDR3 comprises 17 residues. Germline loops: CDR1 MDHEN, CDR2 SYDVKM. After removal of 6 bases from V and 5 bases from J, the junction contained 14 bases not matched to a gene. Written as DNA, the CDR3 is TGTGCCAGCAGCCATGTGGTCGGACAGGGGAGGTATCAGCCCCAGCATTTT. This encodes CASSHVVGQGRYQPQHF.

The table lists this clone with a few counts. The rearrangement joins TRBV6-1 to TRBJ1-4, with D unresolved. There are 12 residues in the CDR3. V lost 6 bases, J lost 4 bases, and 6 bases lay in between. Germline V gives CDR1 MNHNS, CDR2 SASEGT. The CDR3 protein is CASSLLNEKLFF. The CDR3 nucleotides are TGTGCCAGCAGCCTACTTAATGAAAAACTGTTTTTT.

The CDR3 DNA is TGCGCCAGCAGCCAAGATCTTGGAGCGGGCGGAGAGACCCAGTACTTC. As protein: CASSQDLGAGGETQYF. This chain uses TRBV4-3 with TRBJ2-5; possible D gene TRBD2, 6 bases. V lost 0 bases to trimming and J lost 4 bases, with 15 bases between them. This CDR3 spans 16 amino acids. Germline V lookup: CDR1 LGHNA, CDR2 YSLEER.